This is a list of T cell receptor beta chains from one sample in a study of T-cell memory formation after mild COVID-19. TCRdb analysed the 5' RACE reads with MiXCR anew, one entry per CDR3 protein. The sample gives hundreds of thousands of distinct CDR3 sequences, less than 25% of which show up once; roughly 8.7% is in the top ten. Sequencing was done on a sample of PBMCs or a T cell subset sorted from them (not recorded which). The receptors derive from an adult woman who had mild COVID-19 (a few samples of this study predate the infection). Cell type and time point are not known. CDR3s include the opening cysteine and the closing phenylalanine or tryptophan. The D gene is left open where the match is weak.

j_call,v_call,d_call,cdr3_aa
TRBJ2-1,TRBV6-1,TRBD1,CASRDRGHNEQFF
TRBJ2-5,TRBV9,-,CASSGGGDPLLAQYF
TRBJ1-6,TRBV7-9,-,CASSLDYSPLHF
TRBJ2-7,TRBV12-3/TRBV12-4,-,CASSFWGGLYEQYF
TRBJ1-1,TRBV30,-,CAWSGVNTEAFF
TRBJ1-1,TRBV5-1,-,CASSLGAGADTEAFF
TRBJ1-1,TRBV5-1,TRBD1,CASSPGQGTPEAFF
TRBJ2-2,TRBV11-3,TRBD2,CASTLAGVSTGELFF
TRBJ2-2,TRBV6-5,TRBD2,CASSTSGTNTGELFF
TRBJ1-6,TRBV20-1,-,CSASARTDNSPLHF
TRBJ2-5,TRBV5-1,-,CASSLAGGQGQETQYF
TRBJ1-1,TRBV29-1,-,CSVVGGMNTEAFF
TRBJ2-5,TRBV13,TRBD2,CASSRAGVGETQYF
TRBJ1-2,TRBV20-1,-,CSARVQGLRGYTF
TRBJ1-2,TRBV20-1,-,CSASLGFQGSDGYTF
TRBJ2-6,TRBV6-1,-,CASSELARGSGANVLTF
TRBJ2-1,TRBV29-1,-,CSVDPNEQFF
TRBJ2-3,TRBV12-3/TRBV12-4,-,CASSSGPPSTDTQYF
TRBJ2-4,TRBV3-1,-,CASSLEAKNIQYF
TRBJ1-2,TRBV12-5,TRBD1,CASGWGQGYGYTF
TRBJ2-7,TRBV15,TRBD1,CATRAVRGRGEQYF
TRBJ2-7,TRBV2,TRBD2,CASGVTSGGTYEQYF
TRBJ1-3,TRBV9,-,CASSVGGRGSGNTIYF
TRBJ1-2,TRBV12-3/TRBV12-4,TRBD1,CASSTQGAYGYTF
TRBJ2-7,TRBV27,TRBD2,CASSLSAPGRGAYEQYF
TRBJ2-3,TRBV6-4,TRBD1,CASSGRDRGTDTQYF
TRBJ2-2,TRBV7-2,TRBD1,CASSKDRGRSGELFF
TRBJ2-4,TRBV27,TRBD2,CASSLYPGGAKNIQYF
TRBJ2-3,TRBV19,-,CASSTNALVGGTQYF
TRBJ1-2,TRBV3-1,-,CASSQEIRVGYTF
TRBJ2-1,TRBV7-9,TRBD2,CASSPPGLDRYNEQFF
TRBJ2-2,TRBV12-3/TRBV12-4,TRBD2,CASSFGLAIGELFF
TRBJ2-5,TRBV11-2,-,CASSLDSAAQETQYF
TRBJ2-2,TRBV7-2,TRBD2,CASSPFGTSGRVELFF
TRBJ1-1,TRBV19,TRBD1,CASREGQRFTEAFF
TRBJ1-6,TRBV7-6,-,CASSLGLRRNNSPLHF
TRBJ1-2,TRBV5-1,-,CASSLSRDTEFNYGYTF
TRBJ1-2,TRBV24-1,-,CATSGSPYGYTF
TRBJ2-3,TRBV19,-,CASSMVSVSTDTQYF
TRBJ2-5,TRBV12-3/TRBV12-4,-,CASSPVGGGKQETQYF
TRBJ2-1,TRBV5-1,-,CASSLGSGLSYNEQFF
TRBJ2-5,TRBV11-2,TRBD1,CASSFGQGWETQYF
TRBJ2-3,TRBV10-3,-,CAISGAGDTQYF
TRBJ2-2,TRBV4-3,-,CASSQEGHNTGELFF
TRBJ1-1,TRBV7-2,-,CASSLRGEKAFF